The 20 T cell receptor beta chains given below trace back to one sample, sequenced in a study of vaccination effects on CD4 cells after COVID-19. Antigen specificity for these receptors is unknown. Under the ViraFEST assay, PBMC were stimulated with viral peptide pools so that antigen-specific CD4+ T cells expanded. Sequencing was performed afterwards. Culturing for 9 to 10 days preceded CD4+ T cell isolation. Vaccine recipients lacked prior SARS-CoV-2 infection and had negative nucleocapsid antibodies. Method: immunoSEQ multiplex PCR; TCRdb's copy keeps in-frame clones and lacks some. Counted here are about 24,000 clones, roughly 70% occurring once; the ten biggest clones make up about a tenth. The specimen was CD4+ T cells from PBMCs cultured with HCoV-NL63 spike peptides, collected before COVID-19 vaccination. These receptors were collected from a human donor who received a COVID-19 vaccine.

The chain carries TRBV6-1 and TRBJ1-3; 7 bases agree with TRBD1. The CDR3 extends over 17 amino acids. Trimming cost V 4 bases and J 0 bases; bases outside gene matches: 9. Germline CDR1 and CDR2: MNHNS and SASEGT. CDR3 in DNA: TGTGCCAGCAGTGGAAATACAGGGGCACTCTCTGGAAACACCATATATTTT. It codes for CASSGNTGALSGNTIYF.

The chain links TRBV15 to TRBJ2-2, with D hard to call. Looked up from germline, CDR1 is LNHNV and CDR2 is YYDKDF (reference sequence). V dropped 0 bases and J dropped 6 bases, with 11 bases sitting between them. This CDR3 region has 15 residues. The CDR3 region has the DNA TGTGCCACCAGCAGAGATGACCGCTTCCCCGGGGAGCTGTTTTTT. Translation gives CATSRDDRFPGELFF. The full variable domain, rest sourced from reference TRBV15 and TRBJ2-2, is DAMVIQNPRYQVTQFGKPVTLSCSQTLNHNVMYWYQQKSSQAPKLLFHYYDKDFNNEADTPDNFQSRRPNTSFCFLDIRSPGLGDTAMYLCATSRDDRFPGELFFGEGSRLTVL.

V gene TRBV7-9 combines with J gene TRBJ1-5; the D gene is possibly TRBD1 (5 bases). With 1 base removed from V and 4 bases from J, the gap between germline ends came to 5 bases. Germline V gene lookup returns CDR1 SEHNR and CDR2 FQNEAQ (reference sequence). CDR3 length: 13 residues. The CDR3 DNA reads TGTGCCAGCAGCTTAGACAGGAATCAGCCCCAGCATTTT. Protein product: CASSLDRNQPQHF.

This sequence joins TRBV2 and TRBJ1-4, with no clear D. Germline values: CDR1 SNHLY, CDR2 FYNNEI. This CDR3 has 14 residues. Trimming took off 4 bases at V and 8 bases at J, with 14 bases between the two ends. The CDR3 nucleotides are TGTGCCAGCAGTGTTGAGGTACTTGGGGAAAAACTGTTTTTT. Its translation is CASSVEVLGEKLFF. Looking up the rest from reference TRBV2 and TRBJ1-4 gives the full variable domain: EPEVTQTPSHQVTQMGQEVILRCVPISNHLYFYWYRQILGQKVEFLVSFYNNEISEKSEIFDDQFSVERPDGSNFTLKIRSTKLEDSAMYFCASSVEVLGEKLFFGSGTQLSVL.

This rearrangement joins TRBV6-6 to TRBJ2-7, with 13 bases lining up with TRBD2. Germline V lookup: CDR1 MNHNY, CDR2 SVGAGI (reference sequence). The CDR3 has 15 residues. Germline trimming cut 2 bases from V and 2 bases from J; bases unmatched to any gene: 0. CDR3 DNA sequence: TGTGCCAGCAGTTACGGACTAGCGGGGGCCTACGAGCAGTACTTC. Translated: CASSYGLAGAYEQYF.

This chain uses TRBV19 with TRBJ2-3; no clear D. V was trimmed by 6 bases and J by 2 bases, leaving 18 bases between them. CDR3 length: 16 residues. Germline values: CDR1 LNHDA, CDR2 SQIVND (reference sequence). CDR3 DNA: TGTGCCAGTAGCCGAGATCACCAGTCCTTCACAGATACGCAGTATTTT. Protein: CASSRDHQSFTDTQYF.

There are a few counts of this clone. The chain has TRBV18 and TRBJ1-2, with D maybe TRBD1 (6 bases). Deletions cut 4 bases from V and 4 bases from J, with 22 bases between. CDR1 and CDR2 (germline): KGHSH, LQKENI. The CDR3 is 17 amino acids. DNA of the CDR3: TGTGCCAGCTCACAACAAACATTACAGGGAGCGACCTATGGCTACACCTTC. Translation gives CASSQQTLQGATYGYTF.

The chain couples TRBV7-9 to TRBJ2-7, with 7 positions matching TRBD1. Per the germline V gene, CDR1 is SEHNR and CDR2 is FQNEAQ (reference sequence). V was clipped by 8 bases and J by 2 bases; unmatched bases: 9. The CDR3 contains 14 residues. CDR3 in DNA: TGTGCCAGCGGGGGCAGGGGGTCTACCTACGAGCAGTACTTC. It yields the protein CASGGRGSTYEQYF. The variable domain in full, completed from reference TRBV7-9 and TRBJ2-7, reads DTGVSQNPRHKITKRGQNVTFRCDPISEHNRLYWYRQTLGQGPEFLTYFQNEAQLEKSRLLSDRFSAERPKGSFSTLEIQRTEQGDSAMYLCASGGRGSTYEQYFGPGTRLTVT.

This clone appeared a single time. The V call is TRBV18, the J call TRBJ1-3; D possibly corresponds to TRBD1 (5 bases). Between the trimmed V and J ends, which lost 1 base and 3 bases, there was a span of 10 bases. CDR3 size: 15 residues. Germline CDR1 and CDR2: KGHSH and LQKENI. The CDR3, as DNA: TGTGCCAGCTCACCACGATCGGGGGTTGGAAACACCATATATTTT. Translated: CASSPRSGVGNTIYF. Variable domain in full (rest from reference TRBV18 and TRBJ1-3): NAGVMQNPRHLVRRRGQEARLRCSPMKGHSHVYWYRQLPEEGLKFMVYLQKENIIDESGMPKERFSAEFPKEGPSILRIQQVVRGDSAAYFCASSPRSGVGNTIYFGEGSWLTVV.

Only a few counts were recorded for this clone. The chain joins TRBV6-2 or TRBV6-3 to TRBJ2-7; 13 bases are a match to TRBD2. In germline, CDR1 is MNHEY, CDR2 SVGEGT. The trim removed 5 bases at V and 6 bases at J, leaving 10 bases unmatched. The CDR3 loop spans 16 amino acids. CDR3 residues: CASSRRTGLAGPEQYF. CDR3 nucleotides: TGTGCCAGCAGTCGAAGGACGGGACTAGCGGGACCCGAGCAGTACTTC.

The CDR3 sequence: CAGGSNYGYTF. In DNA form, the CDR3 reads TGTGCAGGGGGATCTAACTATGGCTACACCTTC. J is TRBJ1-2 and V is TRBV7-8, with D possibly TRBD1 on 6 matching bases. The CDR3 is made up of 11 amino acids. CDR1 is SGHVS and CDR2 is FQNEAQ in the germline V gene.

The V and J genes are TRBV15 and TRBJ2-6, with a possible D match to TRBD2 (5 bases). CDR3 length: 14 amino acids. Germline CDR1 reads LNHNV; CDR2 reads YYDKDF (reference sequence). V was shortened by 9 bases and J by 2 bases, with 11 bases between the two germline ends. The CDR3, as DNA: TGTGCCACTGACCCGGGAACTGGGGCCAACGTCCTGACTTTC. Translated, it gives CATDPGTGANVLTF.

The gene calls are TRBV27 and TRBJ1-6; D is unclear. Germline CDR1 is MNHEY and CDR2 is SMNVEV (reference sequence). The V end lost 10 bases, the J end lost 7 bases, and 23 bases lay between the germline ends. The CDR3 sequence is 16 residues long. In DNA, the CDR3 is TGTGCCACCGCGTACCGAAACCCGGGAGACAATTCACCCCTCCACTTT. Its translation is CATAYRNPGDNSPLHF.

The CDR3 DNA follows: TGTGCCAGCAGCTCCGACAGGGTGGGGTACGAGCAGTACTTC. Its translation is CASSSDRVGYEQYF. The chain employs TRBV7-8 and TRBJ2-7; TRBD1 agrees at 7 bases. J was trimmed by 4 bases and V by 4 bases; bases with no gene match: 7. The CDR3 contains 14 residues. From germline, CDR1 is SGHVS and CDR2 FQNEAQ.

The chain combines TRBV5-5 with TRBJ2-3, with TRBD2 matching over 7 bases. CDR1 and CDR2 (germline): SGHKS, YYEKEE (reference sequence). This CDR3 comprises 16 residues. The V segment lost 4 bases and the J segment 2 bases; nucleotides outside the gene matches: 10. The CDR3 bases are TGTGCCAGCAGCCTCCGGTTGCGGGGGATCACAGATACGCAGTATTTT. Protein product: CASSLRLRGITDTQYF.

The chain has TRBV19 and TRBJ2-3; 10 bases line up with TRBD2. The junction had 9 bases not matched to a gene; V was cut back by 3 bases and J by 6 bases. Germline CDR1 reads LNHDA; CDR2 reads SQIVND (reference sequence). The length of the CDR3 is 16 residues. CDR3 amino acids: CASSMWVAGGPDTQYF. In nucleotides, the CDR3 is TGTGCCAGTAGTATGTGGGTAGCGGGAGGCCCCGATACGCAGTATTTT.

In this sample, this clone turned up once. J is TRBJ2-5 and V is TRBV30; D gene uncertain. V gave up 0 bases and J gave up 3 bases, with 5 bases separating them. Looked up from germline, CDR1 is GTSNPN and CDR2 is SVGIG (reference sequence). This CDR3 region has 12 residues. The CDR3 spells CAWSVVEETQYF. CDR3 DNA: TGTGCCTGGAGTGTTGTGGAAGAGACCCAGTACTTC. Full variable domain (missing parts from reference TRBV30 and TRBJ2-5): SQTIHQWPATLVQPVGSPLSLECTVEGTSNPNLYWYRQAAGRGLQLLFYSVGIGQISSEVPQNLSASRPQDRQFILSSKKLLLSDSGFYLCAWSVVEETQYFGPGTRLLVL.

The rearrangement links TRBV29-1 to TRBJ2-5; D perhaps matches TRBD2 (5 bases). The length of the CDR3 is 12 residues. CDR1 and CDR2 (germline): SQVTM, ANQGSEA. V was trimmed by 4 bases and J by 4 bases, leaving 10 bases between them. The DNA for the CDR3 is TGCAGCGTTGGGAGTGGAGGAGAGACCCAGTACTTC. This translates into CSVGSGGETQYF.

In its sample, this clone was seen once. The genes are TRBV7-2 and TRBJ2-1, with 8 bases aligning to TRBD2. This CDR3 region has 16 residues. Germline V CDR1 and CDR2: SGHTA, FQGNSA. Losses at the gene ends were 5 bases for V and 8 bases for J; bases not matched to a gene: 14. The CDR3 region has the DNA TGTGCCAGCAGCCTCTCCCGCGGGACTAGATTCCATGAGCAGTTCTTC. Amino acids: CASSLSRGTRFHEQFF.

The chain is built from TRBV11-2 and TRBJ2-7; 8 bases are a match to TRBD2. Germline values: CDR1 SGHAT, CDR2 FQNNGV. V gave up 4 bases and J gave up 6 bases; unmatched junction bases: 14. This CDR3 has 16 amino acids. The CDR3 sequence: CASSSPFSGARGEQYF. The CDR3 nucleotides read TGTGCCAGCAGCTCCCCGTTTAGCGGGGCCAGGGGCGAGCAGTACTTC.